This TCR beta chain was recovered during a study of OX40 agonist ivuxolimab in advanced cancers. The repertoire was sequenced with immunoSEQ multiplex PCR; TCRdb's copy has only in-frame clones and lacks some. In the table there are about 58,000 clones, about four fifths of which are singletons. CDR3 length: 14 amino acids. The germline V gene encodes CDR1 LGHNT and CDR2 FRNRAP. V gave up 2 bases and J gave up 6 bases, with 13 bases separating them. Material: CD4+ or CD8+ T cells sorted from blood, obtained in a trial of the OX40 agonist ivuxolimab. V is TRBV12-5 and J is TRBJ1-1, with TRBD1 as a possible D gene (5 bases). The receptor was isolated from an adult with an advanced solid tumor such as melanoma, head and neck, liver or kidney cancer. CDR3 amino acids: CASGLSGARAEAFF. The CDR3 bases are TGTGCTAGTGGTTTGTCCGGGGCGCGGGCTGAAGCTTTCTTT. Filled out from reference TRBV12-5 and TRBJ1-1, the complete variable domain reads DARVTQTPRHKVTEMGQEVTMRCQPILGHNTVFWYRQTMMQGLELLAYFRNRAPLDDSGMPKDRFSAEMPDATLATLKIQPSEPRDSAVYFCASGLSGARAEAFFGQGTRLTVV.